This T cell receptor (beta chain) was retrieved from a study of T-cell memory formation after mild COVID-19. Broader study findings: Contracting CD4+ clones sat mainly in CM and EM; CD8+ in EMRA. Clones from the second wave (peaking day 37) had unconfirmed SARS-CoV-2 specificity.

This CDR3 has 14 residues. Details on this clonotype: Its target is unknown. One junction end disagrees with the germline gene, perhaps due to a read error.

Constant-segment primers were used for 5'RACE, and the resulting TCR alpha and TCR beta cDNA libraries carried sample barcodes and UMIs. TCRdb re-called the 5' RACE reads through MiXCR, storing one row per CDR3 protein. The repertoire has some 250,000 distinct CDR3 sequences, roughly 17% of them found once; the top ten carry more than 20%. This sequence was found in a man between 18 and 29 years old who had mild COVID-19 (a few samples of this study predate the infection). Cell type and time point are not known. J is TRBJ2-3 and V is TRBV12-3 or TRBV12-4; 8 bases match TRBD2. Sequencing was carried out using PBMCs or a T cell subset sorted from them (not recorded which). The CDR3 bases are TGTGCCAGCAGGTTAGCGGGGATGAGAGATACGCAGTATTTT. Protein product: CASRLAGMRDTQYF.